The 3 T cell receptor beta chains below come from one sample, sequenced in a study of cytomegalovirus exposure and HLA in healthy donors. The PCR ran on 60 Vbeta and 13 Jbeta primers. Sequenced by immunoSEQ multiplex PCR; TCRdb stores in-frame clones only, minus some. The sample lists about 43,000 clones; roughly 64% were seen once. The sample consisted of PBMCs. The source is a man in his 60s in good health and CMV-seropositive.

The sample holds a few counts of this clone. The chain is built from TRBV9 and TRBJ1-1, with 9 bases aligning to TRBD1. V was pared by 4 bases and J by 5 bases, with 12 bases of the junction left unmatched. In germline, CDR1 is SGDLS, CDR2 YYNGEE. The CDR3 totals 16 residues. This CDR3 reads CASSPSTGGVVTEAFF. The DNA of the CDR3 is TGTGCCAGCAGCCCGAGTACAGGGGGCGTTGTTACTGAAGCTTTCTTT.

This chain joins TRBV5-4 and TRBJ2-1; D gene ambiguous. From germline, CDR1 is SGHNT and CDR2 YYREEE (reference sequence). V lost 5 bases to trimming and J lost 0 bases, with 6 bases between them. The CDR3 extends over 13 amino acids. CDR3 in DNA: TGTGCCAGCAGTCCTCGCTCCTACAATGAGCAGTTCTTC. This gives the protein CASSPRSYNEQFF.

The chain joins TRBV18 to TRBJ1-4; weak D call: TRBD1 (6 bases). The CDR3 length is 19 residues. With 6 bases removed from V and 0 bases from J, the gap between germline ends came to 23 bases. The germline V gene has CDR1 KGHSH and CDR2 LQKENI. The CDR3 sequence: CASSPTVLRTVTTNEKLFF. The CDR3 DNA reads TGTGCCAGCTCCCCGACCGTCTTAAGGACAGTCACAACTAATGAAAAACTGTTTTTT.